One sample yielded the 25 T cell receptor beta chains listed below, sequenced in a study of Tregs in tolerant kidney transplant recipients. Clones were sequenced by immunoSEQ multiplex PCR, and TCRdb holds only the in-frame ones, with some missing. This table holds about 15,000 clones, about 53% found once. These receptors lack a known antigen. CFSE-labeled recipient PBMCs were cultured approximately 6 days with irradiated graft donor PBMCs, then FACS-sorted. The material sequenced was CD4+ T cells from blood cultured with allogeneic cells, taken before the transplant. The receptor set was obtained from a human patient who received a combined kidney and bone marrow transplant.

The table lists this clone with a few counts. The chain recombines TRBV21-1 with TRBJ2-3; the table's D call of TRBD2 was not tested on the DNA. TRBV21-1 corresponds to a pseudogene. This CDR3 is 17 amino acids long. CDR3 in DNA: TGTGCCAGCAGCGGTTCGGCAGACGCGGGAGCTGCAGATACGCAGTATTTT. As protein: CASSGSADAGAADTQYF.

In this sample, this clone turned up once. The chain uses TRBV9 and TRBJ1-4, with TRBD1 identical over 8 bases. CDR1 and CDR2 (germline): SGDLS, YYNGEE. The CDR3 totals 16 residues. With 3 bases clipped from V and 7 bases from J, the junction kept 11 bases outside the gene matches. The CDR3 DNA reads TGTGCCAGCAGCGCCTGGACAGGGTTTCATTCTGAAAAACTGTTTTTT. This encodes CASSAWTGFHSEKLFF.

The rearrangement joins TRBV5-1 to TRBJ2-2, with D tentatively TRBD1 (6 bases). The CDR3 is 15 amino acids. CDR1 is SGHRS and CDR2 is YFSETQ in the germline V gene. The ends were cut back, 4 bases at V and 0 bases at J, with 10 bases in the middle. DNA of the CDR3: TGCGCCAGCAGCCTAAACAGGGCGAACACCGGGGAGCTGTTTTTT. It is translated as CASSLNRANTGELFF.

The chain is built from TRBV28 and TRBJ1-6; D possibly corresponds to TRBD1 (6 bases). The CDR3 sequence is 15 residues long. CDR1 and CDR2 (germline): MDHEN, SYDVKM. V lost 4 bases, J lost 9 bases, and 16 bases lay in between. The CDR3 bases are TGTGCCAGCAGTTATTGGGGGGGCGTAGGTTCACCCCTCCACTTT. The encoded protein is CASSYWGGVGSPLHF.

Of note for this clone: In the same sample, other DNA sequences code for this CDR3. The rearrangement uses TRBV5-1 and TRBJ1-6, with D maybe TRBD1 (6 bases). V dropped 1 base and J dropped 5 bases, with 7 bases sitting between them. CDR3 length equals 14 residues. Germline V lookup: CDR1 SGHRS, CDR2 YFSETQ. This chain's CDR3 is CASSLQGNNSPLHF. CDR3 in DNA: TGCGCCAGCAGCTTGCAGGGGAATAATTCACCCCTCCACTTT.

V is TRBV6-6 and J is TRBJ1-2; D may be TRBD1 (6 bases). V was clipped by 0 bases and J by 8 bases, with 13 bases between them. The CDR3 extends over 14 amino acids. CDR1 and CDR2 (germline): MNHNY, SVGAGI (reference sequence). CDR3 sequence: CASSYSNRAGGYTF. CDR3 bases: TGTGCCAGCAGTTACTCGAACAGGGCTGGGGGCTACACCTTC.

This chain links TRBV5-6 with TRBJ1-5, with D unresolved. The CDR3 totals 15 residues. V was shortened by 1 base and J by 5 bases, with 13 bases between the two germline ends. Germline loops: CDR1 SGHDT, CDR2 YYEEEE. CDR3 coding DNA: TGTGCCAGCAGCTTGAGCGGACGGAGTTATCAGCCCCAGCATTTT. Its protein is CASSLSGRSYQPQHF.

This chain joins TRBV4-1 and TRBJ2-5; D is possibly TRBD2 (7 bases). Germline assignment: CDR1 MGHRA and CDR2 YSYEKL. This CDR3 has 15 residues. The germline V and J ends were trimmed by 3 bases and 5 bases, with 16 bases remaining between them. CDR3 sequence: CASSQVPRGGETQYF. The CDR3 bases are TGCGCCAGCAGCCAGGTCCCGAGGGGGGGGGAGACCCAGTACTTC.

This rearrangement joins TRBV29-1 to TRBJ1-1; 7 positions agree with TRBD1. Unmatched junction bases numbered 8, after V lost 2 bases and J lost 8 bases. This CDR3 spans 13 amino acids. Germline values: CDR1 SQVTM, CDR2 ANQGSEA. The DNA of the CDR3 is TGCAGCGTTGAAAGGACAGGTGAAGGGGAAGCTTTCTTT. This gives the protein CSVERTGEGEAFF.

By frequency in the sample, this clone is medium-sized (0.01 to 0.1%). This sequence joins TRBV7-8 and TRBJ2-1, with 10 bases lining up with TRBD2. This CDR3 region has 15 residues. Germline CDR1 is SGHVS and CDR2 is FQNEAQ. With V trimmed by 7 bases and J by 5 bases, 8 bases remained unmatched. The CDR3 protein is CASTLGGLANNEQFF. CDR3 DNA: TGTGCCAGCACCCTAGGGGGACTAGCGAACAATGAGCAGTTCTTC.

The rearrangement links TRBV27 to TRBJ1-1, with 9 bases lining up with TRBD1. Trimming took 6 bases from V and 2 from J; bases not matched to a gene: 7. CDR1 is MNHEY and CDR2 is SMNVEV in the germline V gene (reference sequence). The CDR3 length is 15 residues. The CDR3 sequence is CASSLQGALNTEAFF. CDR3 nucleotides: TGTGCCAGCAGCCTACAGGGGGCCCTAAACACTGAAGCTTTCTTT.

As regards this clone: This same CDR3 is encoded by further DNA sequences in the sample. The chain is built from TRBV27 and TRBJ1-6, with 9 bases aligning to TRBD1. Germline V gene data show CDR1 as MNHEY and CDR2 as SMNVEV (reference sequence). The CDR3 length is 16 residues. J was trimmed by 7 bases and V by 3 bases; bases with no gene match: 7. The DNA for the CDR3 is TGTGCCAGCAGTTTTCACGGGACAGGGCCCAATTCACCCCTCCACTTT. This translates into CASSFHGTGPNSPLHF.

This clone is labeled medium-sized (0.01 to 0.1%). The chain joins TRBV7-3 to TRBJ2-3; D is undetermined. V was clipped by 1 base and J by 0 bases, with 11 bases between them. CDR1 and CDR2 (germline): SGHTA, FQGTGA. The CDR3 consists of 16 residues. The CDR3 nucleotides read TGTGCCAGCAGCTTAATACCGAGGCCCAGCACAGATACGCAGTATTTT. This codes for CASSLIPRPSTDTQYF.

Of note for this clone: This CDR3 is also generated by other DNA sequences in the sample. J is TRBJ1-6 and V is TRBV9, with 11 bases that match TRBD1. J lost 5 bases, V lost 5 bases, and 6 bases had no gene match. This CDR3 region has 16 residues. Germline values: CDR1 SGDLS, CDR2 YYNGEE. This CDR3 is CASSLGQGANNSPLHF. CDR3 DNA sequence: TGTGCCAGCAGTCTAGGACAGGGGGCAAATAATTCACCCCTCCACTTT.

This clone appeared once. The J gene is TRBJ1-5, the V gene TRBV19; 8 nucleotides line up with TRBD1. The CDR3 is made up of 17 amino acids. The germline gives CDR1 LNHDA, CDR2 SQIVND (reference sequence). J gave up 7 bases and V 4 bases, and 15 bases lay outside the gene matches. The CDR3: CASSSLMDRASGQPQHF. The CDR3 DNA sequence: TGTGCCAGTAGTAGCTTAATGGACAGGGCCAGCGGGCAGCCCCAGCATTTT.

This clone was recorded a few times. CDR3 loop: CASSYLRVRWHGYTF. CDR3 nucleotides: TGTGCCAGCAGTTACCTGCGGGTAAGATGGCATGGCTACACCTTC. The gene calls are TRBV6-5 and TRBJ1-2, with D hard to call. Trimming pared 2 bases from V and 6 bases from J, leaving 16 bases between. The germline CDR1 and CDR2 sequences are MNHEY and SVGAGI. The CDR3 is 15 residues long.

This rearrangement joins TRBV5-4 to TRBJ1-1, with D perhaps matching TRBD1 (5 bases). The CDR3 has 12 residues. CDR1 is SGHNT and CDR2 is YYREEE in the germline V gene (reference sequence). V was shortened by 5 bases and J by 1 base, with 6 bases between the two germline ends. DNA of the CDR3: TGTGCCAGCAGTAGGGGGAACACTGAAGCTTTCTTT. Residues: CASSRGNTEAFF.

The V and J genes are TRBV5-5 and TRBJ1-5, with TRBD1 matching 7 bases. Germline CDR1 is SGHKS and CDR2 is YYEKEE (reference sequence). The CDR3 has 14 amino acids. V shed 2 bases and J 13 bases; nucleotides not matched to a gene: 12. CDR3 loop: CASSFRQTGQRQHF. Written as DNA, the CDR3 is TGTGCCAGCAGCTTTAGACAGACAGGGCAGCGTCAGCATTTT.

This chain connects TRBV7-2 to TRBJ2-3, with D unclear. The CDR3 loop spans 15 amino acids. The germline V gene has CDR1 SGHTA and CDR2 FQGNSA. Trimming shortened V by 5 bases and J by 4 bases, and 16 bases separated the two germline ends. The CDR3 reads CASSQNLASSDTQYF. CDR3 DNA: TGTGCCAGCAGCCAAAACTTGGCTAGTTCAGATACGCAGTATTTT.

The chain employs TRBV5-1 and TRBJ1-2; D perhaps matches TRBD1 (5 bases). V gave up 0 bases and J gave up 6 bases, with 9 bases separating them. Germline assignment: CDR1 SGHRS and CDR2 YFSETQ. CDR3 size: 13 residues. CDR3 coding DNA: TGCGCCAGCAGCTTGGCAGGGTATGATGGCTACACCTTC. Amino acid sequence: CASSLAGYDGYTF.

J is TRBJ1-1 and V is TRBV6-6; D is undetermined. V lost 2 bases, J lost 7 bases, and 11 bases lay in between. This CDR3 contains 13 residues. Germline values: CDR1 MNHNY, CDR2 SVGAGI (reference sequence). CDR3 in DNA: TGTGCCAGCAGTTACCTGCGGGGAGGTGAAGCTTTCTTT. Translation: CASSYLRGGEAFF.

The chain has TRBV9 and TRBJ1-2; tentatively, D is TRBD1 (5 bases). Looked up from germline, CDR1 is SGDLS and CDR2 is YYNGEE. V was pared by 0 bases and J by 2 bases, with 8 bases between. The CDR3 spans 14 residues. The DNA of the CDR3 is TGTGCCAGCAGCGTAGAAGCAGGGAACTATGGCTACACCTTC. Translation: CASSVEAGNYGYTF.

The rearrangement links TRBV10-3 to TRBJ2-5; TRBD2 aligns across 9 bases. The CDR3 is 16 residues long. V trimming: 7 bases; J trimming: 2 bases; junction bases outside the gene matches: 11. Germline V gene sequence: CDR1 ENHRY, CDR2 SYGVKD. CDR3 sequence: CAITRGLAGAQETQYF. CDR3 nucleotide sequence: TGTGCCATCACCAGAGGATTAGCGGGGGCTCAAGAGACCCAGTACTTC.

The chain couples TRBV11-2 to TRBJ2-7; TRBD1 is a possible D gene (5 bases). The CDR3 has 15 amino acids. CDR1 and CDR2 from the germline V gene are SGHAT and FQNNGV. Trimming pared 5 bases from V and 5 bases from J, leaving 19 bases between. The CDR3 DNA follows: TGTGCCAGCAGCGTCCGAATTCAGGGTTCCCACGAGCAGTACTTC. Translation: CASSVRIQGSHEQYF.

The chain is built from TRBV27 and TRBJ2-3, with D possibly being TRBD2 (7 bases). The CDR3 consists of 15 residues. Trimming removed 5 bases at V and 3 bases at J, with 15 bases between. Germline V gene data show CDR1 as MNHEY and CDR2 as SMNVEV (reference sequence). As DNA, the CDR3 is TGTGCCAGCAGTCGTAAGGGGGGGGTAACAGATACGCAGTATTTT. Its translation is CASSRKGGVTDTQYF.